Listed here are 13 T cell receptor beta chains from one sample, sequenced in a study of cytomegalovirus exposure and HLA in healthy donors. Primers for the PCR totalled 60 Vbeta and 13 Jbeta. Using immunoSEQ multiplex PCR, the repertoire was profiled, and TCRdb retains in-frame clones only, with some absent. The data contain approximately 130,000 clones, 75% to 90% of them singletons. Material: PBMCs. The receptors were gathered from a man in his forties or fifties in good health and CMV-seronegative.

The chain employs TRBV20-1 and TRBJ1-2; no reliable D call. The CDR3 has 11 residues. Trimming left V 2 bases short and J 7 bases short, with 8 bases between. The germline V gene has CDR1 DFQATT and CDR2 SNEGSKA (reference sequence). This CDR3 reads CSARIGAGYTF. The CDR3 DNA follows: TGCAGTGCTAGAATCGGTGCTGGCTACACCTTC.

The chain combines TRBV4-1 with TRBJ2-7; D possibly corresponds to TRBD1 (6 bases). The CDR3 contains 16 residues. Per the germline V gene, CDR1 is MGHRA and CDR2 is YSYEKL. V lost 0 bases and J lost 0, with 12 bases in between. CDR3 in amino acids: CASSQEDTGISYEQYF. Written as DNA, the CDR3 is TGCGCCAGCAGCCAAGAAGATACAGGGATCTCCTACGAGCAGTACTTC.

In DNA, the CDR3 is TGTGCCTCGGGACGGGGGAGCGGCACAGATACGCAGTATTTT. As protein: CASGRGSGTDTQYF. The chain carries TRBV10-3 and TRBJ2-3; possible D gene TRBD2, 6 bases. This CDR3 has 14 amino acids. The germline V and J ends were trimmed by 11 bases and 1 base, with 16 bases remaining between them. CDR1 and CDR2 from the germline V gene are ENHRY and SYGVKD.

The V and J genes are TRBV9 and TRBJ2-3; D not certain. Trimming removed 0 bases at V and 1 base at J, with 12 bases between. CDR1 is SGDLS, CDR2 YYNGEE, per germline. The CDR3 runs to 16 residues. The CDR3 DNA reads TGTGCCAGCAGCGTAGGCCCCTCGGGTCGCACAGATACGCAGTATTTT. Translation: CASSVGPSGRTDTQYF.

The chain combines TRBV9 with TRBJ1-2, with 8 bases that match TRBD1. The CDR3 runs 11 residues. Germline CDR1 SGDLS, CDR2 YYNGEE. Trimming cost V 6 bases and J 9 bases; bases outside gene matches: 4. This chain's CDR3 is CASKQGASYTF. CDR3 coding DNA: TGTGCCAGCAAGCAGGGGGCGAGCTACACCTTC.

The chain recombines TRBV11-1 with TRBJ1-3; TRBD1 agrees at 7 bases. Germline CDR1 and CDR2: SGHAT and FQDESV (reference sequence). The CDR3 covers 15 residues. V gave up 3 bases and J gave up 4 bases; unmatched junction bases: 6. The CDR3 nucleotides are TGTGCCAGCAGCTTTAACAGGGGATACGGAAACACCATATATTTT. As protein: CASSFNRGYGNTIYF.

The chain combines TRBV5-1 with TRBJ2-2; 9 bases are a match to TRBD1. V gave up 4 bases and J gave up 6 bases; unmatched junction bases: 4. The CDR3 length is 14 residues. Per the germline V gene, CDR1 is SGHRS and CDR2 is YFSETQ. CDR3 bases: TGCGCCAGCAGCGGACAGGGGTTATCCGGGGAGCTGTTTTTT. Its protein is CASSGQGLSGELFF.

The V and J genes are TRBV7-9 and TRBJ2-7; D not resolved. The CDR3 has 15 amino acids. Trimming shortened V by 5 bases and J by 0 bases, and 14 bases separated the two germline ends. The germline V gene encodes CDR1 SEHNR and CDR2 FQNEAQ (reference sequence). The CDR3 is CASSPGGPLSYEQYF. DNA of the CDR3: TGTGCCAGCAGCCCAGGTGGTCCCCTCTCCTACGAGCAGTACTTC.

V usage is TRBV2 and J usage is TRBJ2-5; D is ambiguous. V was shortened by 6 bases and J by 2 bases, with 7 bases between the two germline ends. Germline lookup yields CDR1 SNHLY and CDR2 FYNNEI. The CDR3 runs to 12 residues. CDR3 protein: CASRRAQETQYF. The DNA for the CDR3 is TGTGCCAGCAGGCGAGCTCAAGAGACCCAGTACTTC.

The chain couples TRBV28 to TRBJ2-7; TRBD1 is a possible D gene (6 bases). Trimming shortened V by 6 bases and J by 3 bases, and 15 bases separated the two germline ends. Germline loops: CDR1 MDHEN, CDR2 SYDVKM. This CDR3 has 14 amino acids. This CDR3 reads CASSTPGTNYEQYF. In DNA form, the CDR3 reads TGTGCCAGCAGCACCCCAGGGACAAACTACGAGCAGTACTTC.

This clone was detected only a few times. This sequence joins TRBV5-6 and TRBJ1-1; TRBD1 is a possible D gene (5 bases). V was cut by 1 base and J by 4 bases, with 11 bases left in between. The CDR3 length is 14 residues. Germline lookup yields CDR1 SGHDT and CDR2 YYEEEE. This CDR3 reads CASSLPGGITEAFF. The CDR3 region has the DNA TGTGCCAGCAGCTTGCCGGGGGGTATCACTGAAGCTTTCTTT. The whole variable domain, filled in from reference TRBV5-6 and TRBJ1-1, reads DAGVTQSPTHLIKTRGQQVTLRCSPKSGHDTVSWYQQALGQGPQFIFQYYEEEERQRGNFPDRFSGHQFPNYSSELNVNALLLGDSALYLCASSLPGGITEAFFGQGTRLTVV.

V usage is TRBV5-1 and J usage is TRBJ2-5, with D perhaps TRBD1 (6 bases). Per germline, CDR1 SGHRS and CDR2 YFSETQ. The CDR3 extends over 15 amino acids. V was clipped by 7 bases and J by 5 bases, with 21 bases between them. In DNA, the CDR3 is TGCGCCAGCCGCGGAACGACAGGTTCTTTCGAGACCCAGTACTTC. Residues: CASRGTTGSFETQYF.

The chain recombines TRBV15 with TRBJ2-5; 8 bases are shared with TRBD1. The CDR3 is made up of 15 amino acids. Per germline, CDR1 LNHNV and CDR2 YYDKDF (reference sequence). With V trimmed by 3 bases and J by 2 bases, 5 bases remained unmatched. CDR3 coding DNA: TGTGCCACCAGCAGCCTGACAGGGGCGCAAGAGACCCAGTACTTC. This translates into CATSSLTGAQETQYF.